Listed below are T cell receptor beta chains from one sample, sequenced in a study of siplizumab effects on memory and regulatory T cells. Repertoires were generated with immunoSEQ multiplex PCR, while TCRdb's copy carries only in-frame clones and drops some. The data hold more than 90,000 clones, with over 90% observed a single time. Sequencing was done on a sample of non-Treg CD4+ T cells sorted from blood. The receptors originated from a human donor in good health. The CDR3 runs from the conserved cysteine through the conserved F or W. A D gene is named only where the DNA matches it firmly.

V: TRBV7-9
J: TRBJ2-2
D: TRBD1
CDR3: CASSRDGTGRTGELFF
DNA: TGTGCCAGCAGCCGGGACGGGACAGGGCGAACCGGGGAGCTGTTTTTT

V: TRBV6-1
J: TRBJ2-7
D: -
CDR3: CASSNTYEQYF
DNA: TGTGCCAGCAGTAACACCTACGAGCAGTACTTC

V: TRBV4-2
J: TRBJ1-6
D: -
CDR3: CASSQDGGHNNSPLHF
DNA: TGTGCCAGCAGCCAAGATGGCGGACACAATAATTCACCCCTCCACTTT

V: TRBV19
J: TRBJ2-7
D: -
CDR3: CASSMMAGTSYEQYF
DNA: TGTGCCAGTAGTATGATGGCCGGTACCTCCTACGAGCAGTACTTC

V: TRBV2
J: TRBJ2-5
D: -
CDR3: CASRESQAETQYF
DNA: TGTGCCAGCAGAGAGAGTCAGGCAGAGACCCAGTACTTC

V: TRBV9
J: TRBJ1-2
D: -
CDR3: CASSVDSYGYTF
DNA: TGTGCCAGCAGCGTAGACAGCTATGGCTACACCTTC

V: TRBV28
J: TRBJ2-7
D: -
CDR3: CASSHPQTREQYF
DNA: TGTGCCAGCAGCCACCCCCAAACCCGCGAGCAGTACTTC

V: TRBV6-6
J: TRBJ1-5
D: -
CDR3: CASSYGTEISNQPQHF
DNA: TGTGCCAGCAGTTACGGGACGGAGATTAGCAATCAGCCCCAGCATTTT

V: TRBV5-6
J: TRBJ1-1
D: -
CDR3: CASSLNALVLNTEAFF
DNA: TGTGCCAGCAGCCTCAACGCTTTGGTCCTGAACACTGAAGCTTTCTTT

V: TRBV7-6
J: TRBJ1-2
D: -
CDR3: CASSRGQGGYTF
DNA: TGTGCCAGCAGCAGGGGTCAGGGTGGCTACACCTTC

V: TRBV7-9
J: TRBJ2-1
D: TRBD2
CDR3: CASSLGSGSSYNEQFF
DNA: TGTGCCAGCAGCTTAGGGAGCGGGAGCTCCTACAATGAGCAGTTCTTC

V: TRBV29-1
J: TRBJ2-3
D: -
CDR3: CSVEWEADTQYF
DNA: TGCAGCGTTGAGTGGGAGGCAGATACGCAGTATTTT

V: TRBV5-1
J: TRBJ2-3
D: -
CDR3: CASSPASTPSVTQYF
DNA: TGCGCCAGCAGCCCAGCTTCCACCCCCAGCGTTACGCAGTATTTT

V: TRBV5-4
J: TRBJ1-4
D: -
CDR3: CASSLGQLNEKLFF
DNA: TGTGCCAGCAGCTTGGGACAGTTAAATGAAAAACTGTTTTTT